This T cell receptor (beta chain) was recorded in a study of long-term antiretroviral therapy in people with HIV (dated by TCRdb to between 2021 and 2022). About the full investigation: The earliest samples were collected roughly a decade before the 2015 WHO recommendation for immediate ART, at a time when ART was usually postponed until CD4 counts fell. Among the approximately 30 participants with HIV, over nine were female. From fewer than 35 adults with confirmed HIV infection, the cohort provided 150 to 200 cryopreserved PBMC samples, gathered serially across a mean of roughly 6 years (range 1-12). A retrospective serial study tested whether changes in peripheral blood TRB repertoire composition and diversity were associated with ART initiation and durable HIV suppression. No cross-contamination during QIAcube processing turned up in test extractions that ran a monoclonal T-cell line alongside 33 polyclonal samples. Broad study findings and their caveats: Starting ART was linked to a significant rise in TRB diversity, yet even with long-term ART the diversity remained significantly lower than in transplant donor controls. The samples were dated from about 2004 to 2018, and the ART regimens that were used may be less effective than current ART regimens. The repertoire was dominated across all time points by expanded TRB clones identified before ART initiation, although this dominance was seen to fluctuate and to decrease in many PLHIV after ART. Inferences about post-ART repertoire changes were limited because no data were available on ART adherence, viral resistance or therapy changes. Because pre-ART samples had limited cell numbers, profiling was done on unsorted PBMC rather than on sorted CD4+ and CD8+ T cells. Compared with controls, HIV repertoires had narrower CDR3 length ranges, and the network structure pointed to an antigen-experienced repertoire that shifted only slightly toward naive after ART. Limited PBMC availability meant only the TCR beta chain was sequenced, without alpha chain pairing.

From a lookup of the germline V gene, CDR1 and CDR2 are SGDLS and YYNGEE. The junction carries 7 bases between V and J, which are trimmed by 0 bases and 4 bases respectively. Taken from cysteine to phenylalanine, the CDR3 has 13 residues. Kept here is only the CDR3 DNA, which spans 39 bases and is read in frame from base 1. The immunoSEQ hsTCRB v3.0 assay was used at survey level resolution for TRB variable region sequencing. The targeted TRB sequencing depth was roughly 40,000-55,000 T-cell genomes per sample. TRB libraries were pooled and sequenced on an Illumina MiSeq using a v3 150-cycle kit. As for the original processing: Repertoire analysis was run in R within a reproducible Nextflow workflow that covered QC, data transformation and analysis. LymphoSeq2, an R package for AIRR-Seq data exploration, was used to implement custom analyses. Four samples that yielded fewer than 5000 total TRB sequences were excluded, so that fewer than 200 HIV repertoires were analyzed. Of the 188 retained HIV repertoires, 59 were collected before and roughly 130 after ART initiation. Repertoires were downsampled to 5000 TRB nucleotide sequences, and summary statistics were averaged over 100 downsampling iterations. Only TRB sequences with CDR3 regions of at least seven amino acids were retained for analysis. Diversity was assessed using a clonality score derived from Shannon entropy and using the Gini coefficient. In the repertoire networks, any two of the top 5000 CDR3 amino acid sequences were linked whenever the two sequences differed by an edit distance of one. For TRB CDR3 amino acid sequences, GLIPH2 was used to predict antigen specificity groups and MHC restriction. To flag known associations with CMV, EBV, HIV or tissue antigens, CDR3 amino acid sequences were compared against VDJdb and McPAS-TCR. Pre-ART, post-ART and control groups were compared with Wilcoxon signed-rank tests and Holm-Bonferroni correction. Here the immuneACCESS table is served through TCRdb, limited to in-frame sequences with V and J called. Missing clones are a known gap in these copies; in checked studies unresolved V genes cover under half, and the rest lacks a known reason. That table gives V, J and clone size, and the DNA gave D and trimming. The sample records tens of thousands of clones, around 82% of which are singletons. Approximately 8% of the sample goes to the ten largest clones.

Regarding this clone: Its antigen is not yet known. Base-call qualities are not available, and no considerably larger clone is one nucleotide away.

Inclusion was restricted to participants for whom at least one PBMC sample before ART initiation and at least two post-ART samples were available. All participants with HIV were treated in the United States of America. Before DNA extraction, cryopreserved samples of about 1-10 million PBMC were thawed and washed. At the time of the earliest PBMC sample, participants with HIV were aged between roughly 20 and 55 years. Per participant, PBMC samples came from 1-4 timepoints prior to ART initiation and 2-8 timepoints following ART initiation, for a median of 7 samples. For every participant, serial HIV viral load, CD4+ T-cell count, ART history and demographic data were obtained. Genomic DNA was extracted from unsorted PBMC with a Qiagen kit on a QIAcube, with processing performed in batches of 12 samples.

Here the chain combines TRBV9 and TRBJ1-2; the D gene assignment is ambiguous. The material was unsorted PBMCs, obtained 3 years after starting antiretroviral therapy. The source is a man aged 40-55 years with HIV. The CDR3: CASSVEPFYGYTF. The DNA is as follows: TGTGCCAGCAGCGTAGAACCCTTCTATGGCTACACCTTC.